This TCR beta chain derives from a study of blood T cell repertoires in COVID-19. Study summary: The cDNA or gDNA used as material had been derived from T cells, B-cell-depleted T cells, or PBMCs.

Original handling: Researchers report that nucleated cell counts were estimated from reference gene primer amplification. Measured with immunoSEQ multiplex PCR; TCRdb has only the in-frame clones, and not every one. D and trimming were read from the DNA, whereas the V and J calls and clone size are those reported in that table. In the table there are 140,000 or so clones, around 87% of which are singletons. Germline-derived CDR1 and CDR2 are SGHTA and FQGTGA. Trimming took off 5 bases at V and 4 bases at J, with 14 bases between the two ends. The CDR3 totals 14 residues. This clonotype originated in a human donor in a cohort sampled during active COVID-19. Sequenced material: peripheral blood. V gene TRBV7-3 combines with J gene TRBJ1-1, with D perhaps TRBD1 (6 bases). CDR3 protein: CASSPLGRGTEAFF. Here the CDR3 DNA reads TGTGCCAGCAGCCCTCTCGGCAGGGGCACTGAAGCTTTCTTT.